Detailed here is one T cell receptor beta chain. It lacks a known antigen. This record comes from a study of cytomegalovirus exposure and HLA in healthy donors (dated by TCRdb to the late 2010s). Looking at the study overall: An earlier analysis of 587 of the donors reported 250 to 350 Gb of sequence data and 117 million unique TCR beta sequences obtained from around 190 million T cells. Every discovery cohort repertoire had been produced on one sequencing platform. Along with the roughly 670-subject first cohort, a separate validation cohort of over a hundred different subjects was used. Typing coverage differed by locus: A, B, C, DRB1 and DQB1 were typed in roughly 620-630 donors, DQA1 in 522, DPA1 in approximately 600, and DPB1 in around 440. The study profiled the T cell repertoires of fewer than 850 subjects by immunosequencing and related them to cytomegalovirus serostatus. Donor age, sex, ethnicity and CMV serostatus were compiled together with the repertoire data. About five DR-DQ haplotypes were handled as single units for association and clustering because linkage in the cohort was strong. An early release covering over 500 HLA-typed donors comprised roughly 300 gigabases of sequencing data and approximately 80 million unique TCR sequences. Rather than using new phenotypic data, the later analysis identified candidate immune exposures from TCR beta sequences and from how often those sequences occurred across donors. Genome-wide SNP genotypes for about 65% of the 666 donors were used in a later genetic analysis, which treated that subset as a discovery cohort. Class I and class II HLA loci were covered by the typing at four-digit resolution. The study was designed to test whether signatures of past pathogen exposure could be identified by cataloging public T cell receptors. Among 350 to 400 genotyped donors of the cohort, an average of about 240,000 unique TCR beta nucleotide sequences were sequenced per donor, roughly 18% of them non-productive. The study combined high-throughput TCR immunosequencing, statistical association of individual TCRs with disease status, and machine learning to predict cytomegalovirus infection status. In a later analysis, previously published TCR beta repertoires from 666 donors were re-analyzed and high-resolution HLA genotyping was added so that TCR occurrence patterns could be studied. To decide whether each TCR beta V gene segment behaved as functional or pseudogenic, an earlier analysis of approximately 600 of the donors relied on high-throughput TCR beta sequencing. Among the roughly 400 genotyped donors, around 79% belonged to the genetic ancestry cluster associated with self-reported Caucasian donors. Results and caveats for the whole study, not just this receptor: The authors suggested that the approach could potentially be generalized to other disease states and immunological phenotypes. Compared with the approximately 670-donor mean, donors in an Asian-associated ancestry cluster had fewer N-insertions in productive TCRs, according to a later genetic analysis. When HLA alleles, especially DR and DQ, strongly co-occurred, attributing TCR associations to individual alleles was difficult. In a later analysis, the rate of TCR association differed among HLA loci, with DRB1 alleles having the most associated TCRs and HLA-C alleles having the fewest. Because HLA typing was missing for some donors at each locus, association tests included only the typed subset. The study gave a list of more than 150 TCR beta chains associated with cytomegalovirus. In vitro tests confirmed that three of the cytomegalovirus-associated TCR beta chains recognize cytomegalovirus antigens. In an earlier analysis of 587 of the donors, most TCR beta V segments appeared in productive rearrangements about 87% or about 30% of the time, broadly matching IMGT annotations. The classifier was reported to diagnose cytomegalovirus status with high specificity and sensitivity in both the original and validation cohorts. A later analysis found that most CMV-associated TCR beta chains appeared HLA-restricted, with HLA associations seemingly driven largely by CMV exposure. A further reported finding was that TCR beta sequences accurately predicted the HLA-A and HLA-B alleles for most subjects in the first cohort. Correlated functional status among segregating V segments might reflect linkage disequilibrium, but an unknown experimental factor could not be ruled out. Sequencing depth was assumed to be roughly uniform across donors in the presence/absence analyses, though that assumption may not hold. The 87-base-pair reads could not distinguish some IMGT-functional V segments, including TRBV6-2 and TRBV6-3, so those segments were excluded. Because counts were too low, under 20 rarely observed V segments, including chromosome 9 orphons, were left out of the earlier analysis of roughly 600 of the donors. In a later analysis, 15,000 to 20,000 TCR beta sequences were associated with specific HLA alleles at a false discovery rate of 0.05. The only immune exposure information available for the cohort was CMV serostatus. Only TCR beta chains were sequenced in this cohort, and the absence of alpha or paired-chain data limited detectable features. A later analysis found that HLA-associated TCR beta chains were more clonally expanded and had lower generation probabilities than equally common non-associated chains. The sequencing pipeline was judged likely to have produced a cluster of highly shared sequence variants as a technical artifact. V-gene and J-gene trimming of TCR beta chains was associated with a missense DCLRE1C variant in a later genetic analysis, and the association was replicated in an independent cohort. Across donors, most TCR sequences were observed very rarely, whereas some public TCRs were present in many individuals. Several of the top co-occurrence clusters appeared to be linked to parvovirus B19, influenza, CMV and Epstein-Barr virus, according to a later analysis.

Receptors were amplified or captured by the immunoSEQ multiplex PCR assay. A mixture of 60 forward primers for TCR Vbeta segments and 13 reverse primers for TCR Jbeta segments was used in the multiplex PCR. A multiplex PCR assay on genomic DNA amplified the CDR3 region of rearranged TCR beta genes. On the Illumina HiSeq System, the amplified TCR beta libraries were sequenced as 87-base-pair reads. The source study handled its data this way. Across the 670 or so repertoires, a later analysis counted tens of millions of unique TCR beta chains, some 11 million of which were shared by at least two donors. Raw reads were error-corrected and collapsed into unique sequences by a nearest-neighbor algorithm in which closely related sequences were merged to remove PCR and sequencing errors. Alignment of CDR3 sequences to IMGT reference sequences was used to assign V, D and J gene segments. Each retained sequence needed at least a six-nucleotide match to both a V gene segment and a J gene segment. Rearrangements were classified as productive when the CDR3 lacked stop codons and remained in frame with V and J, and all other rearrangements were classified as non-productive. Following IMGT convention, CDR3 was defined as the stretch from the second conserved V-encoded cysteine up to the conserved J-encoded phenylalanine. The earlier analysis of 500 to 650 of the donors excluded any sequence lacking an unambiguous match to a single V gene segment. In an earlier analysis of approximately 590 of the donors, a V segment was called functional when productive rearrangements were above 56.7%, and segregating when the standard deviation between donors exceeded 5%. A statistical classification framework was built to diagnose cytomegalovirus status from the catalog of TCR beta chain sequences. In a later analysis, TCR nucleotide sequences were compared against IMGT/GENE-DB human TR gene sequences so that V and J genes could be assigned. The TCRdist pipeline was used in a later analysis to assign CDR3 sequences and most-parsimonious VDJ recombination scenarios. In a later analysis, every TCR beta chain was defined by the combination of its CDR3 amino acid sequence and its V-gene family, and reads without a unique V-gene family were dropped. As a way to deal with suspected cross-contamination and a sequencing artifact, a later analysis dropped 500 to 700 nucleotide sequences that were highly shared and had low generation probability. In a later analysis, a clonal expansion index was calculated for each public chain from normalized within-repertoire ranks of inferred template counts. In a later analysis, generation probabilities were computed using a VDJ recombination model fitted to out-of-frame rearrangements, and the results were checked against IGoR. In a later analysis, hypergeometric tests were used to score TCR-TCR, TCR-HLA and TCR-CMV co-occurrence, with a repertoire-size bias correction applied to TCR pairs. To estimate false discovery rates, a later analysis permuted the HLA or CMV assignments 20 times. In a later analysis, co-occurring TCRs were grouped using DBSCAN, with TCRdist sequence similarity added in when clustering inside HLA-allele-positive subsets. Co-occurrence clustering excluded repertoires with fewer than 30,000 or more than 120,000 public chains, plus five with anomalous nucleotide sharing. TCRdb retrieved this table from immuneACCESS and kept in-frame rearrangements only. Not all clones are present; in checked studies, unresolved V genes account for under half, and no reason is known for the remainder. That table is the source of V, J and clone size, and D and trimming were worked out from the DNA. The table for this sample shows 200,000 or so clones. The top ten clonotypes cover over 0.95% of the sample.

From its cysteine to its phenylalanine, the CDR3 spans 12 amino acids. Only CDR3 DNA is held: 36 bases, read in frame from base 1. CDR1 and CDR2, per the germline V gene, are SNHLY and FYNNEI. V and J are truncated by 7 bases and 6 bases respectively, leaving an intervening sequence of 9 bases. The cohort comprised several hundred healthy bone marrow donors. Cohort members were all nominally healthy when sampled, although unrecorded immune exposures were likely present. The donor was CMV seropositive and was included in the group of 270 or so seropositive cohort members. Every donor gave a peripheral blood sample, and the peripheral blood mononuclear cells from that sample were used for TCR beta sequencing. The Qiagen DNeasy Blood Extraction Kit was used to extract genomic DNA from the blood cell samples.

Sample: PBMCs. The sequence was obtained from a girl aged 2-10 years in good health and CMV-seropositive. The rearranged segments are TRBV2 and TRBJ2-2; no D gene can be assigned with confidence. The sequenced DNA: TGTGCCAGCACGCAGGTCCCCGGGGAGCTGTTTTTT. Its coded protein is CASTQVPGELFF.